This TCR beta chain emerged from a study of blood T cell repertoires in COVID-19 (dated by TCRdb to about 2020). Turning to the overall study: Samples covering the acute and convalescent phases of COVID-19 were provided by collaborators in the United States, Italy and Spain. The prospective study material was composed of cDNA or gDNA derived from T cells, B-cell-depleted T cells, or PBMCs. The dataset comprised deeply sampled blood TCRbeta repertoires from subjects exposed to, actively infected with, or recovered from COVID-19. The samples were drawn from two sources: the first 160 participants of the ongoing ImmuneRACE study, and 1,000 to 1,500 subjects contributed by 6 global collaborators. The repertoires were released in a freely available public database meant as a resource for research on the immune response to SARS-CoV-2. Sample metadata almost always included a de-identified subject ID, COVID-19 status, age in years and sex. Where available, HLA class I and class II types were taken from metadata supplied by the sample provider and were not determined by assay-based typing. What the work shows at the level of the full study, not this receptor alone: The amount of clinical and demographic metadata varied by source and participant and was provided uncurated.

Reading from cysteine to phenylalanine, the CDR3 counts 15 amino acids. Only the CDR3 part of the read is kept: 45 bases, read in frame from the first base. From a lookup of the germline V gene, CDR1 and CDR2 are LGHNA and YSLEER. V is shortened by 2 bases, J by 6 bases, and the region joining them spans 11 bases. One collaborating source in Seattle enrolled patients during active infection and followed them longitudinally through the course of disease. Collaborating institutions collected whole blood in K2EDTA tubes following their own protocols. For TCRbeta analysis, collaborators shipped samples in one of three forms: frozen whole blood, isolated PBMCs, or DNA extracted from either of those sample types. As to this clone: The antigen it binds to is not known. The record has no base qualities; no much larger clone is one base away.

The immunoSEQ Assay, a bias-controlled multiplex PCR, was used to amplify TCRbeta CDR3 regions from genomic DNA. Processing in the source paper ran as follows. The number of nucleated cells in each sample was estimated from the amplification of reference gene primers within the assay. To quantify the absolute abundance of each unique TCRbeta CDR3 rearrangement, sequence reads were collapsed and filtered. For each sample, productive Simpson clonality was calculated as the square root of Simpson's diversity index over productive rearrangements. Here the immuneACCESS table is served through TCRdb, limited to in-frame sequences with V and J called. Missing clones are a known gap in these copies; in checked studies unresolved V genes cover under half, and the rest lacks a known reason. D and trimming were read from the DNA, whereas the V and J calls and clone size are those reported in that table. This sample gives roughly 320,000 clones in total; 89% of them show up just once. The ten largest clonotypes hold 1.8% of the sample.

Source material: peripheral blood. This receptor was taken from a woman aged 30 to 39 with COVID-19, enrolled during active disease. The V and J segments used are TRBV4-3 and TRBJ1-6; a tentative D call is TRBD1 (6 bases match). The CDR3: CASSQRDTANSPLHF. The nucleotide sequence reads as follows: TGCGCCAGCAGCCAACGGGACACAGCTAATTCACCCCTCCACTTT.